This is a list of T cell receptor beta chains from one sample in a study of identifying expanded T cells in peripheral blood. Assay used: immunoSEQ multiplex PCR; TCRdb lists only in-frame clones, some missing. Of 120,000 or so clones in the sample, over 65% were seen once. Material for sequencing was blood. The receptors come from a person aged 18 to 75 in good health. Each CDR3 is given with its conserved first and last residue. The order of the fields is clone size, J gene, CDR3 length, V gene, D gene, CDR3 protein, CDR3 DNA. A D gene is named only where the DNA matches it firmly. A clone size is listed for some rows: how often the clone was seen (once, few, many), or a class if it is expanded.

size: few
J: TRBJ1-3
length: 14
V: TRBV5-1
D: -
CDR3: CASSLATPGNTIYF
DNA: TGCGCCAGCAGCCTGGCAACCCCTGGAAACACCATATATTTT

size: -
J: TRBJ1-2
length: 15
V: TRBV4-1
D: -
CDR3: CASSQRVAGLYGYTF
DNA: TGCGCCAGCAGCCAAAGGGTGGCAGGGCTCTATGGCTACACCTTC

size: once
J: TRBJ1-1
length: 15
V: TRBV6-6
D: -
CDR3: CASSYTLLGGTEAFF
DNA: TGTGCCAGCAGTTACACGCTACTTGGGGGCACTGAAGCTTTCTTT

size: -
J: TRBJ2-5
length: 15
V: TRBV5-4
D: -
CDR3: CASSFSVQTEETQYF
DNA: TGTGCCAGCAGCTTCTCGGTACAGACCGAAGAGACCCAGTACTTC

size: once
J: TRBJ1-2
length: 13
V: TRBV9
D: -
CDR3: CASSVDRNYGYTF
DNA: TGTGCCAGCAGCGTAGATAGGAACTATGGCTACACCTTC

size: -
J: TRBJ1-6
length: 17
V: TRBV6-1
D: -
CDR3: CASSEGVVGPYNSPLHF
DNA: TGTGCCAGCAGTGAAGGGGTTGTCGGGCCCTATAATTCACCCCTCCACTTT

size: -
J: TRBJ2-7
length: 15
V: TRBV11-3
D: -
CDR3: CASSLGRGSSYEQYF
DNA: TGTGCCAGCAGCTTAGGCAGGGGCAGCTCCTACGAGCAGTACTTC

size: -
J: TRBJ1-3
length: 16
V: TRBV6-6
D: -
CDR3: CASSYSRGRSGNTIYF
DNA: TGTGCCAGCAGTTACTCCAGGGGACGATCTGGAAACACCATATATTTT

size: -
J: TRBJ1-3
length: 14
V: TRBV5-1
D: -
CDR3: CASSFGRAANTIYF
DNA: TGCGCCAGCAGCTTCGGACGGGCCGCGAACACCATATATTTT

size: few
J: TRBJ1-2
length: 16
V: TRBV2
D: TRBD1
CDR3: CAIPSTGAQGAYGYTF
DNA: TGTGCCATTCCGTCGACAGGGGCCCAGGGAGCCTATGGCTACACCTTC

size: -
J: TRBJ2-7
length: 14
V: TRBV7-9
D: -
CDR3: CASNAPERGGEQYF
DNA: TGTGCCAGCAACGCCCCGGAGAGGGGCGGCGAGCAGTACTTC